The 11 T cell receptor beta chains given below trace back to one sample, sequenced in a study of identical twins. TCRdb reprocessed the 5' RACE reads with MiXCR, giving one entry per CDR3 protein. The sample includes some 730,000 distinct CDR3 sequences, over 15% of them seen just once. Another study also made use of these data, one on T cells expressing NK-cell markers.

Sequenced material: PBMCs. These TCRs come from a woman younger than 35 in good health.

This chain uses TRBV15 with TRBJ2-3; no clear D gene. Trimming pared 2 bases from V and 0 bases from J, leaving 15 bases between. There are 17 residues in the CDR3. CDR1 is LNHNV, CDR2 YYDKDF, per germline (reference sequence). The CDR3 loop is CATSRSPTLRSTDTQYF. The DNA of the CDR3 is TGTGCCACCAGCAGATCCCCGACTTTGAGGAGCACAGATACGCAGTATTTT.

The rearrangement links TRBV7-9 to TRBJ1-2; TRBD1 aligns across 11 bases. The CDR3 spans 15 residues. Looked up from germline, CDR1 is SEHNR and CDR2 is FQNEAQ (reference sequence). With 3 bases clipped from V and 8 bases from J, the junction kept 8 bases outside the gene matches. In nucleotides, the CDR3 is TGTGCCAGCAGCTTCGACTCGGACAGGGGGCCCGGCTACACCTTC. Amino acids: CASSFDSDRGPGYTF.

The chain carries TRBV12-3 or TRBV12-4 and TRBJ1-1; no clear D gene. Between the trimmed V and J ends, which lost 3 bases and 4 bases, there was a span of 12 bases. The CDR3 runs to 14 residues. The CDR3 protein is CASSFTTLSTEAFF. CDR3 DNA sequence: TGTGCCAGCAGTTTTACAACTCTGAGCACTGAAGCTTTCTTT.

The rearrangement joins TRBV30 to TRBJ2-3, with D possibly called TRBD1 or TRBD2 (5 bases each). The germline gives CDR1 GTSNPN, CDR2 SVGIG (reference sequence). The length of the CDR3 is 13 residues. V shed 1 base and J shed 8 bases, with 13 bases lying between them. The CDR3 sequence: CAWSEVRDGTQYF. The CDR3 nucleotides are TGTGCCTGGAGTGAAGTGAGGGACGGTACGCAGTATTTT.

This chain links TRBV12-3 or TRBV12-4 with TRBJ2-7; D gene unclear. CDR3 length equals 13 residues. V was pared by 6 bases and J by 5 bases, with 14 bases between. The CDR3 sequence: CASRKINGNEQYF. As DNA, the CDR3 is TGTGCCAGCAGAAAAATCAACGGCAACGAGCAGTACTTC.

The rearrangement joins TRBV4-3 to TRBJ2-7; D is unclear. Germline-derived CDR1 and CDR2 are LGHNA and YSLEER. V lost 1 base and J 0 bases, leaving 7 bases between the germline ends. CDR3 size: 14 residues. The CDR3 sequence: CASSQGISSYEQYF. CDR3 sequence (DNA): TGCGCCAGCAGCCAAGGTATTAGCTCCTACGAGCAGTACTTC.

The CDR3 is CASSLPSGGGVLVYEQFF. CDR3 DNA: TGCGCCAGCTCCTTACCTAGCGGGGGTGGGGTTCTCGTATATGAGCAGTTCTTC. The chain couples TRBV5-1 to TRBJ2-1; 10 bases are a match to TRBD2. Unmatched junction bases numbered 21, after V lost 7 bases and J lost 8 bases. Per germline, CDR1 SGHRS and CDR2 YFSETQ. This CDR3 contains 18 residues.

This clonotype was picked up a small number of times. The genes are TRBV11-1 and TRBJ2-1; TRBD2 might be the D (7 bases). The CDR3 loop spans 15 amino acids. Per the germline V gene, CDR1 is SGHAT and CDR2 is FQDESV (reference sequence). V was pared by 3 bases and J by 7 bases, with 16 bases between. CDR3 nucleotide sequence: TGTGCCAGCAGCTTCCGGGGGGCCATTATTAATGAGCAGTTCTTC. It yields the protein CASSFRGAIINEQFF.

The J gene is TRBJ1-1, the V gene TRBV7-6, with D perhaps TRBD1 (6 bases). Germline CDR1 SGHVS, CDR2 FNYEAQ. V lost 2 bases and J lost 7, with 8 bases in between. This CDR3 is 12 amino acids long. The CDR3 region has the DNA TGTGCCAGCAGCTTAACAGGGAGTGAAGCTTTCTTT. The encoded protein is CASSLTGSEAFF.

This clonotype was seen a few times. The CDR3 spells CASSSSGRIYNEQFF. The CDR3 DNA reads as TGTGCCAGCAGTTCTAGCGGGAGAATCTACAATGAGCAGTTCTTC. The V call is TRBV6-5, the J call TRBJ2-1; 10 bases fit TRBD2. The CDR3 covers 15 residues. Losses at the gene ends were 4 bases for V and 3 bases for J; bases not matched to a gene: 3. Germline V CDR1 and CDR2: MNHEY, SVGAGI.

This clonotype appeared a few times. This rearrangement joins TRBV12-3 or TRBV12-4 to TRBJ2-1; possibly TRBD1 or TRBD2 for D (6 bases each). Trimming shortened V by 5 bases and J by 9 bases, and 14 bases separated the two germline ends. CDR3 size: 13 residues. The CDR3 sequence is CASSPLWGAEQFF. The DNA of the CDR3 is TGTGCCAGCAGTCCCCTTTGGGGGGCTGAGCAGTTCTTC.